This T cell receptor (beta chain) was identified during a study of blood T cells in healthy people across ages. This clonotype was detected ten times or more. The CDR3 sequence is 16 residues long. J was trimmed by 0 bases and V by 4 bases; bases with no gene match: 3. In germline, CDR1 is SGHRS, CDR2 YFSETQ. With a J-beta primer mix and a sample-barcoded 5' primer, a second PCR ran roughly 6 to 12 cycles. TCRdb processed the 5' RACE reads anew with MiXCR; each CDR3 protein has one entry. Of hundreds of thousands of distinct CDR3 sequences listed, around 24% were seen once; the top ten hold just under 9%. This sample also belongs to another study, concerning T cells of mothers and their children.

The rearrangement joins TRBV5-1 to TRBJ2-4; 11 nucleotides agree with TRBD2. The clonotype was recovered from a boy aged 5 to 17 in good health. The sequenced material came from blood. The CDR3 DNA reads TGCGCCAGCAGCGTTACTAGCGGGGGAGCCAAAAACATTCAGTACTTC. The encoded protein is CASSVTSGGAKNIQYF.